These 2 T cell receptor beta chains came from one sample sequenced in a study of shared clonotypes between healthy human individuals. Selected positively for CCR7 and CD45RO-negative, naive CD8 cells excluded terminally differentiated effector memory CD45RA+ cells. Clones were read by immunoSEQ multiplex PCR, and TCRdb kept only the in-frame ones, dropping some. The table includes about 2.1 million clones, about 93% detected once. Sequenced material: naive CD8+ T cells from PBMCs. These receptors came from a man between 18 and 29 years old in good health. Some clones in this sample may be carry-over from other donors' samples.

This chain links TRBV11-2 with TRBJ2-7; TRBD1 matches 8 bases. V shed 5 bases, J shed 1 base, and the junction held 4 bases outside the gene matches. The CDR3 sequence is 14 residues long. CDR1 and CDR2 (germline): SGHAT, FQNNGV. The CDR3: CASSTRTGSYEQYF. DNA of the CDR3: TGTGCCAGCAGCACCCGGACAGGGTCCTACGAGCAGTACTTC.

The chain recombines TRBV9 with TRBJ1-1, with 7 bases lining up with TRBD1. The CDR3 has 15 amino acids. Germline-derived CDR1 and CDR2 are SGDLS and YYNGEE. The V and J ends lost 2 bases and 3 bases, in that order; junction bases with no gene match: 7. Here the CDR3 reads CASSVSQGFDTEAFF. DNA for the CDR3: TGTGCCAGCAGCGTTTCACAGGGGTTTGACACTGAAGCTTTCTTT.